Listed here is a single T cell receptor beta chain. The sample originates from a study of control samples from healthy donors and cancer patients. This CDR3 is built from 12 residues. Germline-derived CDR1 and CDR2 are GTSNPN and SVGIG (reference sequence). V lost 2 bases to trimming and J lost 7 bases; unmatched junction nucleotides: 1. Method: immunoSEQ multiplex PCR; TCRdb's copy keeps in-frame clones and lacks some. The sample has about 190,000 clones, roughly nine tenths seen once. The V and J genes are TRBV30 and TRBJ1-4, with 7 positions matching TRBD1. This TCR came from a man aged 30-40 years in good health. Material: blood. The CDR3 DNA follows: TGTGCCTGGAGTCCAGGGGGTGAAAAACTGTTTTTT. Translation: CAWSPGGEKLFF.